Here is one TCR beta chain with its context. Antigen specificity is unknown. CD8+ and CD4+ T cells circulating in blood were sequenced for TCR beta. The RNA input was roughly 0.45 to 1 ug, and it was reverse transcribed with random hexamers. By means of immunoSEQ multiplex PCR, TCR beta CDR3 spanning 54 Vbeta and 13 Jbeta underwent amplification. TCRdb itself ran the immunoSEQ multiplex PCR reads through MiXCR, one entry per CDR3 protein. This sample has 210,000 or so distinct CDR3 sequences, with roughly 92% found just once. This sample was included in a study of CD8 T cells in Susac syndrome. Study-level results: The relatively small number of individuals in the TCR sequencing and HLA analysis was acknowledged by the study.

V was cut by 5 bases and J by 4 bases, with 15 bases left in between. Germline-derived CDR1 and CDR2 are SNHLY and FYNNEI. CDR3 length equals 14 residues. The sequencing input was CD8+ T cells from PBMCs. This clonotype was sampled from a human donor with multiple sclerosis. The chain carries TRBV2 and TRBJ2-7; D gene unclear. CDR3 bases: TGTGCCAGCAGTAACCAGTTTTTGTTTTACGAGCAGTACTTC. It yields the protein CASSNQFLFYEQYF.